This TCR beta chain is from a study of control samples from healthy donors and cancer patients. Data came from immunoSEQ multiplex PCR; TCRdb stores just in-frame clones and leaves some out. The top ten clones hold over 6.5% of a sample with 95,000 to 100,000 clones, around 88% of them seen once. There are 16 residues in the CDR3. CDR1 and CDR2 (germline): LGHNA, YSLEER. V lost 4 bases and J lost 10, with 23 bases in between. This receptor was identified in a man aged 30 to 39 in good health. Input material: blood. V is TRBV4-3 and J is TRBJ2-1, with D unclear. This CDR3 reads CASSPEARGFTIEQFF. In DNA, the CDR3 is TGCGCCAGCAGCCCCGAAGCTCGAGGTTTTACAATAGAGCAGTTCTTC.